Listed below are T cell receptor beta chains from one sample, sequenced in a study of blood T cell repertoires in COVID-19. Measured with immunoSEQ multiplex PCR; TCRdb has only the in-frame clones, and not every one. The table lists roughly 65,000 clones, 79% of them singletons, with more than 45% in the top ten. The specimen sequenced was peripheral blood. The receptor set was obtained from a human donor in a cohort sampled during active COVID-19. Each CDR3 is given with its conserved first and last residue. D genes are given only for firm matches. A clone size is listed for some rows: how often the clone was seen (once, few, many), or a class if it is expanded.

len: 15
d_gene: NA
v_gene: TRBV29-1
j_gene: TRBJ2-5
abundance: NA
CDR3nt: TGCAGCGTTTGCGGACTTGCCCTGGGGCAAGAGACCCAGTACTTC
CDR3aa: CSVCGLALGQETQYF

len: 18
d_gene: TRBD2
v_gene: TRBV3-1/TRBV3-2
j_gene: TRBJ2-3
abundance: NA
CDR3nt: TGTGCCAGCAGCCAGGGGTTCGGACTAGCGGCGTACACAGATACGCAGTATTTT
CDR3aa: CASSQGFGLAAYTDTQYF

len: 13
d_gene: TRBD1
v_gene: TRBV29-1
j_gene: TRBJ2-7
abundance: NA
CDR3nt: TGCAGCGCTGGACAGGGAATTATCTCCGAGCAGTACTTC
CDR3aa: CSAGQGIISEQYF

len: 16
d_gene: TRBD1
v_gene: TRBV25-1
j_gene: TRBJ2-3
abundance: NA
CDR3nt: TGTGCCAGCAGTGAATTGGGCAGGGGGCAAGGAGATACGCAGTATTTT
CDR3aa: CASSELGRGQGDTQYF

len: 14
d_gene: NA
v_gene: TRBV7-9
j_gene: TRBJ1-1
abundance: NA
CDR3nt: TGTGCCAGCAGCTTAGCCGGGGATCGGACTGAAGCTTTCTTT
CDR3aa: CASSLAGDRTEAFF

len: 15
d_gene: NA
v_gene: TRBV10-3
j_gene: TRBJ1-5
abundance: NA
CDR3nt: TGTGCCATCAGTGAGGACAGTCTTAGCAATCAGCCCCAGCATTTT
CDR3aa: CAISEDSLSNQPQHF

len: 13
d_gene: NA
v_gene: TRBV7-2
j_gene: TRBJ2-7
abundance: NA
CDR3nt: TGTGCCAGCAGCGCGACAGGAGCCTACGAGCAGTACTTC
CDR3aa: CASSATGAYEQYF

len: 13
d_gene: NA
v_gene: TRBV28
j_gene: TRBJ1-2
abundance: NA
CDR3nt: TGTGCCAGCAGATCAGGGGCGGGCTATGGCTACACCTTC
CDR3aa: CASRSGAGYGYTF

len: 17
d_gene: TRBD1
v_gene: TRBV15
j_gene: TRBJ2-1
abundance: NA
CDR3nt: TGTGCCACCAGCGACAGGGGGCTCAGTGATGGGGGCAATGAGCAGTTCTTC
CDR3aa: CATSDRGLSDGGNEQFF

len: 13
d_gene: TRBD2
v_gene: TRBV29-1
j_gene: TRBJ2-1
abundance: NA
CDR3nt: TGCAGCGTTGCACGCGGGAGAGGCAATGAGCAGTTCTTC
CDR3aa: CSVARGRGNEQFF

len: 14
d_gene: NA
v_gene: TRBV28
j_gene: TRBJ1-3
abundance: NA
CDR3nt: TGTGCCAGCATTGAGGCATCCTCTGGAAACACCATATATTTT
CDR3aa: CASIEASSGNTIYF

len: 14
d_gene: TRBD2
v_gene: TRBV29-1
j_gene: TRBJ2-1
abundance: many
CDR3nt: TGCAGCGCTGGGCTCAGCGGGGTGTACAATGAGCAGTTCTTC
CDR3aa: CSAGLSGVYNEQFF

len: 12
d_gene: TRBD2
v_gene: TRBV6-5
j_gene: TRBJ2-4
abundance: NA
CDR3nt: TGTGCCAGCAGTTCGGGGGGGGACATTCAGTACTTC
CDR3aa: CASSSGGDIQYF

len: 14
d_gene: NA
v_gene: TRBV27
j_gene: TRBJ2-3
abundance: few
CDR3nt: TGTGCCAGCAGTTTAAGGCAGGGCGCAGATACGCAGTATTTT
CDR3aa: CASSLRQGADTQYF

len: 12
d_gene: NA
v_gene: TRBV7-9
j_gene: TRBJ2-1
abundance: NA
CDR3nt: TGTGCCAGCAGCGTAATAAACAATGAGCAGTTCTTC
CDR3aa: CASSVINNEQFF

len: 16
d_gene: TRBD2
v_gene: TRBV5-5
j_gene: TRBJ2-1
abundance: NA
CDR3nt: TGTGCCAGCAGTTCCCTCACTAGCGGGAGTCGGGATGAGCAGTTCTTC
CDR3aa: CASSSLTSGSRDEQFF

len: 13
d_gene: NA
v_gene: TRBV29-1
j_gene: TRBJ2-7
abundance: NA
CDR3nt: TGCAGACGTTACTGCCAGGGTAATAGCGAGCAGTACTTC
CDR3aa: CRRYCQGNSEQYF

len: 17
d_gene: TRBD2
v_gene: TRBV4-1
j_gene: TRBJ2-3
abundance: NA
CDR3nt: TGCGCCAGCAGCCTCAGGAGCGGGAGGGCCGGGGGGAATACGCAGTATTTT
CDR3aa: CASSLRSGRAGGNTQYF

len: 15
d_gene: TRBD2
v_gene: TRBV10-3
j_gene: TRBJ2-7
abundance: few
CDR3nt: TGTGCCATCAGGACAGAAGAAGCGGGAGCTGGCGAGCAGTACTTC
CDR3aa: CAIRTEEAGAGEQYF

len: 13
d_gene: NA
v_gene: TRBV18
j_gene: TRBJ2-7
abundance: once
CDR3nt: TGTGCCAGCTCACTGGGGGGAACCTACGAGCAGTACTTC
CDR3aa: CASSLGGTYEQYF

len: 14
d_gene: NA
v_gene: TRBV19
j_gene: TRBJ2-2
abundance: NA
CDR3nt: TGTGCCAGTAGTATAGCCCCCTTCACCGGGGAGCTGTTTTTT
CDR3aa: CASSIAPFTGELFF

len: 14
d_gene: NA
v_gene: TRBV5-4
j_gene: TRBJ2-3
abundance: NA
CDR3nt: TGTGCCAGCAGCTTGGGGACAGCCCCAGATACGCAGTATTTT
CDR3aa: CASSLGTAPDTQYF

len: 14
d_gene: NA
v_gene: TRBV9
j_gene: TRBJ1-1
abundance: NA
CDR3nt: TGTGCCAGCAGCGTAGATGGCAGGAACACTGAAGCTTTCTTT
CDR3aa: CASSVDGRNTEAFF

len: 12
d_gene: NA
v_gene: TRBV29-1
j_gene: TRBJ2-5
abundance: NA
CDR3nt: TGCAGCGTTGAGGCGGCGGGCAAGACCCAGTACTTC
CDR3aa: CSVEAAGKTQYF

len: 14
d_gene: NA
v_gene: TRBV7-9
j_gene: TRBJ2-2
abundance: NA
CDR3nt: TGTGCCAGCAGCTTGGCAGGGGACACCGGGGAGCTGTTTTTT
CDR3aa: CASSLAGDTGELFF

len: 18
d_gene: TRBD2
v_gene: TRBV28
j_gene: TRBJ2-3
abundance: NA
CDR3nt: TGTGCCAGCAGTTTACGGGGGGGACTAGCGGGAGAGAACCTCCTCTTCTATTTT
CDR3aa: CASSLRGGLAGENLLFYF

len: 14
d_gene: NA
v_gene: TRBV7-9
j_gene: TRBJ2-2
abundance: few
CDR3nt: TGTGCCAGCAGCCAGGACACAAACACCGGGGAGCTGTTTTTT
CDR3aa: CASSQDTNTGELFF

len: 14
d_gene: NA
v_gene: TRBV5-1
j_gene: TRBJ2-3
abundance: NA
CDR3nt: TGCGCCAGCAGCCGTGGGGAGTCCACAGATACGCAGTATTTT
CDR3aa: CASSRGESTDTQYF

len: 14
d_gene: TRBD1
v_gene: TRBV6-5
j_gene: TRBJ2-7
abundance: once
CDR3nt: TGTGCCAGCAGCCGGGACAGCGACTCCTACGAGCAGTACTTC
CDR3aa: CASSRDSDSYEQYF

len: 17
d_gene: TRBD1
v_gene: TRBV24-1
j_gene: TRBJ2-2
abundance: NA
CDR3nt: TGTGCCACCAGTGACGTCCGGGACAGCGCGAACACCGGGGAGCTGTTTTTT
CDR3aa: CATSDVRDSANTGELFF

len: 14
d_gene: TRBD1
v_gene: TRBV5-1
j_gene: TRBJ2-5
abundance: few
CDR3nt: TGCGCCAGCAGCTCCCCAGGGGGTTCGGGGACCCAGTACTTC
CDR3aa: CASSSPGGSGTQYF

len: 14
d_gene: NA
v_gene: TRBV6-6
j_gene: TRBJ2-3
abundance: NA
CDR3nt: TGTGCCAGCAAGGGGGAGGGCCGTACAGATACGCAGTATTTT
CDR3aa: CASKGEGRTDTQYF

len: 14
d_gene: TRBD1
v_gene: TRBV28
j_gene: TRBJ1-4
abundance: NA
CDR3nt: TGTGCCAGCAGTTCGGGACAGGGTAATGAAAAACTGTTTTTT
CDR3aa: CASSSGQGNEKLFF

len: 14
d_gene: TRBD1
v_gene: TRBV6-5
j_gene: TRBJ2-7
abundance: NA
CDR3nt: TGTGCCAGCAGTCCCGGGACAGGGGTGCGGGAGCAGTACTTC
CDR3aa: CASSPGTGVREQYF

len: 14
d_gene: NA
v_gene: TRBV10-1
j_gene: TRBJ2-1
abundance: few
CDR3nt: TGCGCCAGCAGTCCCCTCGGTGGGAGAAATGAGCAGTTCTTC
CDR3aa: CASSPLGGRNEQFF

len: 15
d_gene: NA
v_gene: TRBV3-1/TRBV3-2
j_gene: TRBJ2-7
abundance: NA
CDR3nt: TGTGCCAGCAGCCAAGATCTACGGAGCTCCTACGAGCAGTACTTC
CDR3aa: CASSQDLRSSYEQYF

len: 14
d_gene: TRBD1
v_gene: TRBV11-2
j_gene: TRBJ2-5
abundance: NA
CDR3nt: TGTGCCAGCAGCGCCCGGGACAGGGGGGAGACCCAGTACTTC
CDR3aa: CASSARDRGETQYF

len: 14
d_gene: NA
v_gene: TRBV7-2
j_gene: TRBJ2-7
abundance: few
CDR3nt: TGTGCCAGCAGCTTTGATAGAGGGTCCTACGAGCAGTACTTC
CDR3aa: CASSFDRGSYEQYF

len: 15
d_gene: TRBD1
v_gene: TRBV28
j_gene: TRBJ2-7
abundance: once
CDR3nt: TGTGCCAGCAGTTCTTTGGGACAGGGTCGCTACGAGCAGTACTTC
CDR3aa: CASSSLGQGRYEQYF

len: 17
d_gene: TRBD1
v_gene: TRBV3-1/TRBV3-2
j_gene: TRBJ1-5
abundance: few
CDR3nt: TGTGCCAGCAGCCAAGGGGGGCCGACAGGGGGCTGGCAGCCCCAGCATTTT
CDR3aa: CASSQGGPTGGWQPQHF

len: 17
d_gene: TRBD1
v_gene: TRBV5-8
j_gene: TRBJ1-5
abundance: NA
CDR3nt: TGTGCCAGCAGCACCGACAGGGGCAGATATAGCAATCAGCCCCAGCATTTT
CDR3aa: CASSTDRGRYSNQPQHF

len: 17
d_gene: TRBD2
v_gene: TRBV4-1
j_gene: TRBJ2-1
abundance: NA
CDR3nt: TGCGCCAGCAGCCAAGATCGGCTAGCGGAGGGCGTCAATGAGCAGTTCTTC
CDR3aa: CASSQDRLAEGVNEQFF

len: 12
d_gene: NA
v_gene: TRBV5-6
j_gene: TRBJ2-7
abundance: many
CDR3nt: TGTGCCAGCAGCGCGGGCCCCCAAGAGCAGTACTTC
CDR3aa: CASSAGPQEQYF

len: 14
d_gene: TRBD1
v_gene: TRBV5-4
j_gene: TRBJ2-3
abundance: NA
CDR3nt: TGTGCCAGCAGCTGGGACAGAAGCACAGATACGCAGTATTTT
CDR3aa: CASSWDRSTDTQYF

len: 14
d_gene: TRBD2
v_gene: TRBV19
j_gene: TRBJ2-1
abundance: NA
CDR3nt: TGTGCCAGTAGTCGGGGGGGCCGCGACAATGAGCAGTTCTTC
CDR3aa: CASSRGGRDNEQFF

len: 15
d_gene: NA
v_gene: TRBV9
j_gene: TRBJ1-2
abundance: NA
CDR3nt: TGTGCCAGCAGCGTAGCTGGGGGGGCTAACTATGGCTACACCTTC
CDR3aa: CASSVAGGANYGYTF

len: 15
d_gene: NA
v_gene: TRBV6-1
j_gene: TRBJ1-5
abundance: few
CDR3nt: TGTGCCAGCAGTGAAACTGGGTGGGAGCTTCAGCCCCAGCATTTT
CDR3aa: CASSETGWELQPQHF

len: 13
d_gene: NA
v_gene: TRBV15
j_gene: TRBJ2-3
abundance: NA
CDR3nt: TGTGCCACCAGCAGAGGAGCTTCAGATACGCAGTATTTT
CDR3aa: CATSRGASDTQYF

len: 13
d_gene: TRBD1
v_gene: TRBV5-3
j_gene: TRBJ2-5
abundance: few
CDR3nt: TGTGCCAGAGGGGGACAGTTCCAAGAGACCCAGTACTTC
CDR3aa: CARGGQFQETQYF

len: 14
d_gene: NA
v_gene: TRBV18
j_gene: TRBJ2-2
abundance: NA
CDR3nt: TGTGCCAGCTCACCCCTGACTAACACCGGGGAGCTGTTTTTT
CDR3aa: CASSPLTNTGELFF

len: 14
d_gene: TRBD1
v_gene: TRBV2
j_gene: TRBJ2-7
abundance: NA
CDR3nt: TGTGCCAGCAGCCCTCCTGGGACAGTGGGTTTGCGGTACTTC
CDR3aa: CASSPPGTVGLRYF

len: 15
d_gene: TRBD2
v_gene: TRBV24-1
j_gene: TRBJ2-5
abundance: NA
CDR3nt: TGTGCCACCAGTGATTCGGGGGGGCTACAAGAGACCCAGTACTTC
CDR3aa: CATSDSGGLQETQYF

len: 16
d_gene: TRBD1
v_gene: TRBV7-2
j_gene: TRBJ1-3
abundance: NA
CDR3nt: TGTGCCAGCAGCTTGCATGGGACAGGGGCCGGAAACACCATATATTTT
CDR3aa: CASSLHGTGAGNTIYF

len: 16
d_gene: NA
v_gene: TRBV3-1/TRBV3-2
j_gene: TRBJ2-3
abundance: NA
CDR3nt: TGTGCCAGCAGCCAAGTTGCCAAGCGGGTAGGAGATACGCAGTATTTT
CDR3aa: CASSQVAKRVGDTQYF

len: 15
d_gene: TRBD2
v_gene: TRBV6-5
j_gene: TRBJ2-5
abundance: NA
CDR3nt: TGTGCCAGCAGTTACCGGGCGGGGGGAACGGAGACCCAGTACTTC
CDR3aa: CASSYRAGGTETQYF